This note documents a single T cell receptor (beta chain) sequence. Antigen: not known. The sample belongs to a study of CD4 T cells in relation to SARS-CoV-2 and coronaviruses. Study as a whole: The restricting HLA molecule for shared crossreactive spike epitopes was mapped.

TCRdb keeps only in-frame clones here, not all; method: immunoSEQ multiplex PCR. The sample includes 65,000 or so clones, approximately 87% seen only once; the top ten take around 1.6%. Before the COVID-19 pandemic, during about 2011-2019, CD4+ T cells were taken from unexposed donors. Naive and memory CD4+ T cells were separated from cryopreserved PBMCs. Study outcomes and limitations: According to naive versus memory sequencing, detected responses are memory recall, not newly primed. About 64% of donors had memory CD4+ clonotypes crossrecognizing SARS-CoV-2 and common cold coronavirus spike.

There are 14 residues in the CDR3. Germline V lookup: CDR1 MNHEY, CDR2 SVGAGI. Trimming removed 4 bases at V and 1 base at J, with 10 bases between. V and J are TRBV6-5 and TRBJ1-1, with no clear D. The sequence was obtained from a human donor in good health. The specimen was memory CD4+ T cells from PBMCs. This CDR3 is CASSSPGENTEAFF. The CDR3 nucleotides are TGTGCCAGCAGTTCACCCGGGGAGAACACTGAAGCTTTCTTT.